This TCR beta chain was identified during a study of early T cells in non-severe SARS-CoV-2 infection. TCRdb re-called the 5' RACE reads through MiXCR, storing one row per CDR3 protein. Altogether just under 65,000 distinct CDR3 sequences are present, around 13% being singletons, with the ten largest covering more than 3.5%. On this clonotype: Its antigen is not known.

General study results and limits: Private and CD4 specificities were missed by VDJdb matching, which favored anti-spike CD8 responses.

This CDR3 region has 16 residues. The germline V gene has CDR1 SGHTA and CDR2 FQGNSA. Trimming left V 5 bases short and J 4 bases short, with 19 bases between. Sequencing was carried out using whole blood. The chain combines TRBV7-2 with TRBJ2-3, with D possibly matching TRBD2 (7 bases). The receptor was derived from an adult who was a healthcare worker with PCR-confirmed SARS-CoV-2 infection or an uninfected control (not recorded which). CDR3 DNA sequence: TGTGCCAGCAGCCCCAGCGCGGGGGCGACTGCAGATACGCAGTATTTT. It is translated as CASSPSAGATADTQYF.